The sequence of this T cell receptor beta chain was determined in a study of Ad26.COV2.S vaccination and SARS-CoV-2 variants. Overall study context: Trial arm assignment for the donor was COV1001 Ad26.COV2.S. The study's findings and limits: TCR breadth and depth analyses may have underestimated total T cell responses.

For this clone: No antigen is known for it.

The CDR3 extends over 15 amino acids. The ends were cut back, 0 bases at V and 3 bases at J, with 12 bases in the middle. CDR1 is SGHAT and CDR2 is FQDESV in the germline V gene (reference sequence). Assay used: immunoSEQ multiplex PCR; TCRdb lists only in-frame clones, some missing. The table lists hundreds of thousands of clones, around 90% of them singletons. Treatment noted: about 20 received Ad26.COV2.S at low or high dose, single or two shots; roughly 5 received placebo; per-sample allocation not given. The investigators took samples on day 63 after the first vaccine or placebo injection. Vaccination employed an Ad26 vector expressing the Wuhan-strain SARS-CoV-2 spike.

Sample: peripheral blood, taken in a trial of Ad26.COV2.S vaccine versus placebo. The TCR sequence derives from a person aged 18-60 years who received the Ad26.COV2.S COVID-19 vaccine or a placebo. The chain carries TRBV11-1 and TRBJ2-7; the D gene is possibly TRBD1 (6 bases). In DNA, the CDR3 is TGTGCCAGCAGCTTAGCGCCTACACAGGGCTACGAGCAGTACTTC. This encodes CASSLAPTQGYEQYF. Together with reference TRBV11-1 and TRBJ2-7, the CDR3 gives the full variable domain: EAEVAQSPRYKITEKSQAVAFWCDPISGHATLYWYRQILGQGPELLVQFQDESVVDDSQLPKDRFSAERLKGVDSTLKIQPAELGDSAMYLCASSLAPTQGYEQYFGPGTRLTVT.